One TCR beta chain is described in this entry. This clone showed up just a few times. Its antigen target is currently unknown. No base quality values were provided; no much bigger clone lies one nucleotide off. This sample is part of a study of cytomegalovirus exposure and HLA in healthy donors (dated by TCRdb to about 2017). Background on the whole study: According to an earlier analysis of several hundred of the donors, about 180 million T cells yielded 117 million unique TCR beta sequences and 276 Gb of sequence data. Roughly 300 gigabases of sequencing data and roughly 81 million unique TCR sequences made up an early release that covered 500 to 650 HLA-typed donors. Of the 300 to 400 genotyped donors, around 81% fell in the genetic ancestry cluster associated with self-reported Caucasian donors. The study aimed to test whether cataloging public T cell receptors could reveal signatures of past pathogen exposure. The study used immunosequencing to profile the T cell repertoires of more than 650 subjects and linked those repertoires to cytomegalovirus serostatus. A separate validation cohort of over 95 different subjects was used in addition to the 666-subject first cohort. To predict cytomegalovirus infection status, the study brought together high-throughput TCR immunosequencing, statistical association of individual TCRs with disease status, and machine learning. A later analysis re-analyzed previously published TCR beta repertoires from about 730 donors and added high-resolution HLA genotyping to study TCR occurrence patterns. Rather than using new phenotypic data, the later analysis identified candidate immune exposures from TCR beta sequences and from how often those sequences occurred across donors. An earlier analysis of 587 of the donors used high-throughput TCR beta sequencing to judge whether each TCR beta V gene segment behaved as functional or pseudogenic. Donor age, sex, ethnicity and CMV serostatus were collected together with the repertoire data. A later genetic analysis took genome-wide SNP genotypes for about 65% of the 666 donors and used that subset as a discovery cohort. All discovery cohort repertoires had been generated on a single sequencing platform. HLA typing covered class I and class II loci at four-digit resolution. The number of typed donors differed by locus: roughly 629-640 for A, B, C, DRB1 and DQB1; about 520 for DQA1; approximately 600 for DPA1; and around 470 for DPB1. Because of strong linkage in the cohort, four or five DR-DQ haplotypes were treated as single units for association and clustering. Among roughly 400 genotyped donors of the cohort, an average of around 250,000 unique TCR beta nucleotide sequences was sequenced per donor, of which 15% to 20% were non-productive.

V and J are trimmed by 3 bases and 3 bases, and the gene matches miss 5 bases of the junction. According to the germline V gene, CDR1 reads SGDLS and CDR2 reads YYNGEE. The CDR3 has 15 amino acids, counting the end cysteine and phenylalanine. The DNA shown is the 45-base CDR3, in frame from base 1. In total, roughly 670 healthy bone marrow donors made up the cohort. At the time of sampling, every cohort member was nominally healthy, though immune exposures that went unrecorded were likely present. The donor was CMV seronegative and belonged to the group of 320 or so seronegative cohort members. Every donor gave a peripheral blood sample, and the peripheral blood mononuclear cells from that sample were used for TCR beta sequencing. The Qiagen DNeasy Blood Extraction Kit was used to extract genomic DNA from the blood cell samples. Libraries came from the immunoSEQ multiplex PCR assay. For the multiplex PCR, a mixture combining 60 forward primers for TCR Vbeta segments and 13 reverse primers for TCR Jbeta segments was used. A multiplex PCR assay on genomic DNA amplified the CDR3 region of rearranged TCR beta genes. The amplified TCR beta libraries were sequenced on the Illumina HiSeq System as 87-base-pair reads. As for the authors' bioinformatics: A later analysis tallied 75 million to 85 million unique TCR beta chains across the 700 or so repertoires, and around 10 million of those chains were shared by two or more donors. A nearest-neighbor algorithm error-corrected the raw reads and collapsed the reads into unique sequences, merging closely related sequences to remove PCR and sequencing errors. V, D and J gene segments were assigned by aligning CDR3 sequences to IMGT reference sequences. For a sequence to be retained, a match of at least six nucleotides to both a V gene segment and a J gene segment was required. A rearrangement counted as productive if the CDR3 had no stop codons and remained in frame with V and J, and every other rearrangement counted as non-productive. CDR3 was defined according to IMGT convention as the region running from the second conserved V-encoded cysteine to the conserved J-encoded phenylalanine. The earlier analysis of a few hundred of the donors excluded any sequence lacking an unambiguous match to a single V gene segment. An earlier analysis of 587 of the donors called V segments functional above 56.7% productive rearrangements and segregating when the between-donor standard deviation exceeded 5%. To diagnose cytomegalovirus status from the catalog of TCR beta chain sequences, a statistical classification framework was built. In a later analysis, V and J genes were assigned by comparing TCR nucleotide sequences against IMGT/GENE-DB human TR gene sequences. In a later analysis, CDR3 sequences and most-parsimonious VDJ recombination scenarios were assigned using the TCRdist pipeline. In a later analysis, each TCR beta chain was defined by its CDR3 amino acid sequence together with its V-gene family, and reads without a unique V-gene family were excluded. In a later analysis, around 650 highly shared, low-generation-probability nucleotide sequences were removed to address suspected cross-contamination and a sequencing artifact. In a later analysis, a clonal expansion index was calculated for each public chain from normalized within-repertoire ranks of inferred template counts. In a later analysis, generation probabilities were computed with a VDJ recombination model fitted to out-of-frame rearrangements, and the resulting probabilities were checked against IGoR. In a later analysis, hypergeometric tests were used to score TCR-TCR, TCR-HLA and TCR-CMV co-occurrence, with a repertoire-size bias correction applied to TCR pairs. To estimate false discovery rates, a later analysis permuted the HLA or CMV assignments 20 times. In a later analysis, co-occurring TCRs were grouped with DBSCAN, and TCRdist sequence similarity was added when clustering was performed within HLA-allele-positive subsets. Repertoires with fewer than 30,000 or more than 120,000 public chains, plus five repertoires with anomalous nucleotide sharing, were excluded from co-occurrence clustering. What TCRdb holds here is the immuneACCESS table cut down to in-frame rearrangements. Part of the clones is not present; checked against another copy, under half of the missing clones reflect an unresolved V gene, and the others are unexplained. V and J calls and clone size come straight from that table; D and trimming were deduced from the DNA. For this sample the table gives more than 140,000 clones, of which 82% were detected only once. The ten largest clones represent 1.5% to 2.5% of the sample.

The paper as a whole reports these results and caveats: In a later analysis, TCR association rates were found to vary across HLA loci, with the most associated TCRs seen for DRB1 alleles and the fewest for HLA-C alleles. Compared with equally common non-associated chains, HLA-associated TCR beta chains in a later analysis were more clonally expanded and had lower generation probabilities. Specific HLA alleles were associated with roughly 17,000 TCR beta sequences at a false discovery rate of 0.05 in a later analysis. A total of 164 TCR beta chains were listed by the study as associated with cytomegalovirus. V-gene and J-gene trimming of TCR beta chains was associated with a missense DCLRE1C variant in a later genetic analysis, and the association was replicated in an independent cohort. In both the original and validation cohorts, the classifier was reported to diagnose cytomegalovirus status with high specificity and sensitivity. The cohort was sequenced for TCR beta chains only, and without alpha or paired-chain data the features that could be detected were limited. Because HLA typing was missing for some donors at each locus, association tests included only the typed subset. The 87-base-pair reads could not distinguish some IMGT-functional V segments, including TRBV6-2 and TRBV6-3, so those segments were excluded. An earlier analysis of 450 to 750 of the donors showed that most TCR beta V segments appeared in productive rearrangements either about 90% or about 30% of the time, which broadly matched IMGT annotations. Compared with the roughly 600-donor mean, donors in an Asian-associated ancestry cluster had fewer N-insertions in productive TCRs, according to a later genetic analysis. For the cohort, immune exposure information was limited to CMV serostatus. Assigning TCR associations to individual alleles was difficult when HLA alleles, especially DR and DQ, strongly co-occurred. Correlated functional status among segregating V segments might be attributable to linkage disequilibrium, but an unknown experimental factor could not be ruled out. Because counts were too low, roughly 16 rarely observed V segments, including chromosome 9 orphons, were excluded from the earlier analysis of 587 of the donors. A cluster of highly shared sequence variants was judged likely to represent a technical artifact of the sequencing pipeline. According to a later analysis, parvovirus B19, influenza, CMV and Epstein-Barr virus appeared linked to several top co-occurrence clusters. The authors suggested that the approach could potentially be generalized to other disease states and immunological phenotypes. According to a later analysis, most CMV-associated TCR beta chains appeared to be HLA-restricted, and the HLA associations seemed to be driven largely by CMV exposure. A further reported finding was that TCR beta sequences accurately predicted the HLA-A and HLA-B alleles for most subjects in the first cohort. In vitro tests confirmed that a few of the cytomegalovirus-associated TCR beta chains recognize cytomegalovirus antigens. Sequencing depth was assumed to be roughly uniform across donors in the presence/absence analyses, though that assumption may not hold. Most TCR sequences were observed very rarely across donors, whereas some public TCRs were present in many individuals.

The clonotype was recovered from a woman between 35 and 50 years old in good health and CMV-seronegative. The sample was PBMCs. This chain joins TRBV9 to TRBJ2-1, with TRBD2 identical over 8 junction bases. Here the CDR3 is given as CASSGTSGLYNEQFF. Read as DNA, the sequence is TGTGCCAGCAGCGGCACTAGCGGCCTCTACAATGAGCAGTTCTTC.